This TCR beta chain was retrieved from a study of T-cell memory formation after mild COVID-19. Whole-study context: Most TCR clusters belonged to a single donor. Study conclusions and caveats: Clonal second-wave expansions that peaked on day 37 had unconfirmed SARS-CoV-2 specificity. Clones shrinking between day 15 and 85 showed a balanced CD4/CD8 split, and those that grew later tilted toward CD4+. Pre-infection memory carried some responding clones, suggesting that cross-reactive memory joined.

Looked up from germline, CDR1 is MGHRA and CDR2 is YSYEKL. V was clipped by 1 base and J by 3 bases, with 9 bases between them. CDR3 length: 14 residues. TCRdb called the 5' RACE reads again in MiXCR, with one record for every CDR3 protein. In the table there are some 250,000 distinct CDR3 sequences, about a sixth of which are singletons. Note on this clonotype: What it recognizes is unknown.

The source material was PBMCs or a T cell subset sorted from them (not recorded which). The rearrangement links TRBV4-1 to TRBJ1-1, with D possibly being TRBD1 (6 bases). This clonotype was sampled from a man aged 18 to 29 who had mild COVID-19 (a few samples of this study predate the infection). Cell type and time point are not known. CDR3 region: CASSQVQGDTEAFF. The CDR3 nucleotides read TGCGCCAGCAGCCAAGTACAGGGAGACACTGAAGCTTTCTTT.